Here is one T cell receptor (beta chain) with its context. The antigen remains undetermined. This entry belongs to a study of lymphopenia after photon versus proton radiotherapy. Findings of the study overall: A bigger post-nadir fall in TCR diversity correlated inversely with survival time in deceased patients. Relative stability marked proton patients; photon patients lost diversity and naive cells. Only patients who died were analyzed for survival; proton advantage is unproven.

Using immunoSEQ multiplex PCR, the repertoire was profiled, and TCRdb retains in-frame clones only, with some absent. Found here are 3,000 to 4,500 clones, roughly 70% of them singletons; the top ten hold approximately 50%. The receptor comes from a man aged 80 or over with esophageal cancer. This specimen was peripheral blood, taken from a patient treated with proton-based radiotherapy.

CDR3 region: CASKLGSSEQYF. The CDR3 DNA sequence: TGCGCCAGCAAACTAGGCAGCAGCGAGCAGTACTTC. The chain employs TRBV5-1 and TRBJ2-7, with D perhaps matching TRBD2 (5 bases). Germline loops: CDR1 SGHRS, CDR2 YFSETQ. The CDR3 contains 12 residues. The germline V and J ends were trimmed by 6 bases and 6 bases, with 13 bases remaining between them.